These 14 T cell receptor beta chains were sequenced from one sample in a study of regulatory T cells in long-lasting Graves disease. Regarding time point: newly diagnosed GD, antithyroid drugs for less than 3 months. PBMC RNA was the source of the TCR library. Sequencing libraries for TCR beta were prepared with iRepertoire HTBI primers and Arm-PCR of CDR3 regions. One entry per CDR3 protein, called by TCRdb with MiXCR from the multiplex PCR reads. This sample has almost 450,000 distinct CDR3 sequences, with around 15% found just once. These data were also reused for a study on T cells in Graves' hyperthyroidism and ophthalmopathy.

Here the sequenced sample was peripheral blood mononuclear cells (PBMCs), taken at new diagnosis, from a patient treated with antithyroid drugs. These receptors all come from a woman in her 30s with Graves disease.

This clonotype was recorded at least ten times. The V and J genes are TRBV12-3 or TRBV12-4 and TRBJ2-3; no clear D. Between the trimmed V and J ends, which lost 5 bases and 2 bases, there was a span of 14 bases. This CDR3 has 15 residues. For the CDR3, the DNA is TGTGCCAGCAGTCCCTTGCACCAGTCCACAGATACGCAGTATTTT. Translating gives CASSPLHQSTDTQYF.

This clonotype has at least ten counts. The V call is TRBV30, the J call TRBJ2-2; no clear D gene. CDR1 is GTSNPN and CDR2 is SVGIG in the germline V gene (reference sequence). This CDR3 spans 13 amino acids. With 3 bases removed from V and 6 bases from J, the gap between germline ends came to 11 bases. The CDR3 loop reads CAWRRSGAGELFF. In DNA form, the CDR3 reads TGTGCCTGGAGGAGGTCAGGCGCCGGGGAGCTGTTTTTT. The full variable domain, rest sourced from reference TRBV30 and TRBJ2-2, is SQTIHQWPATLVQPVGSPLSLECTVEGTSNPNLYWYRQAAGRGLQLLFYSVGIGQISSEVPQNLSASRPQDRQFILSSKKLLLSDSGFYLCAWRRSGAGELFFGEGSRLTVL.

This clonotype came up many times. The chain employs TRBV2 and TRBJ1-2; maybe TRBD1 (5 bases). Germline V CDR1 and CDR2: SNHLY, FYNNEI. The length of the CDR3 is 12 residues. Between the trimmed V and J ends, which lost 8 bases and 7 bases, there was a span of 14 bases. The CDR3 here is CASARGLFGYTF. CDR3 DNA sequence: TGTGCCAGCGCAAGGGGACTATTTGGCTACACCTTC. The entire variable domain, with the rest obtained from reference TRBV2 and TRBJ1-2, is as follows: EPEVTQTPSHQVTQMGQEVILRCVPISNHLYFYWYRQILGQKVEFLVSFYNNEISEKSEIFDDQFSVERPDGSNFTLKIRSTKLEDSAMYFCASARGLFGYTFGSGTRLTVV.

This clonotype was found many times. CDR3 loop: CAWRSGTGGHNEQFF. The CDR3 bases are TGTGCCTGGAGGTCCGGGACAGGGGGACACAATGAGCAGTTCTTC. The chain is built from TRBV30 and TRBJ2-1, with 11 bases matching TRBD1. Germline loops: CDR1 GTSNPN, CDR2 SVGIG (reference sequence). This CDR3 has 15 residues. The V gene end was trimmed by 3 bases and the J gene end by 5 bases; junction bases not matched to a gene: 6. Together with reference TRBV30 and TRBJ2-1, the CDR3 gives the full variable domain: SQTIHQWPATLVQPVGSPLSLECTVEGTSNPNLYWYRQAAGRGLQLLFYSVGIGQISSEVPQNLSASRPQDRQFILSSKKLLLSDSGFYLCAWRSGTGGHNEQFFGPGTRLTVL.

This clonotype appeared a single time. A far larger clone lies a single base away; this is likely a read error. The V call is TRBV12-3 or TRBV12-4, the J call TRBJ2-3, with D possibly matching TRBD2 (5 bases). The CDR3 totals 16 residues. V was cut by 6 bases and J by 1 base, with 17 bases left in between. CDR3 region: CASSSDRGVGTDTQYF. In DNA form, the CDR3 reads TGTGCCAGCAGCTCGGACCGGGGAGTCGGCACAGATACGCAGTATTTT.

This clonotype appeared many times. The chain recombines TRBV28 with TRBJ2-1, with 10 bases fitting TRBD2. Trimming took 10 bases from V and 7 from J; bases not matched to a gene: 13. Germline V gene data show CDR1 as MDHEN and CDR2 as SYDVKM. This CDR3 contains 15 residues. The CDR3 reads CATVSGRPSRNEQFF. CDR3 sequence (DNA): TGTGCCACCGTTAGCGGGAGGCCTAGTAGGAATGAGCAGTTCTTC.

This clonotype was counted ten times or more. V and J are TRBV28 and TRBJ2-1; D gene uncertain. The germline gives CDR1 MDHEN, CDR2 SYDVKM. The CDR3 is 11 residues long. V lost 4 bases and J 10 bases, leaving 8 bases between the germline ends. CDR3 coding DNA: TGTGCCAGCAGTTCCGCCGAGGAGCAGTTCTTC. It encodes CASSSAEEQFF.

This clonotype was found many times. The V call is TRBV28, the J call TRBJ1-2; TRBD1 matches 7 bases. The CDR3 extends over 15 amino acids. Germline CDR1 reads MDHEN; CDR2 reads SYDVKM. The J segment lost 2 bases and the V segment lost 5 bases, leaving 8 bases of the junction unmatched. This CDR3 is CASSPDRERNYGYTF. The CDR3 coding sequence is TGTGCCAGCAGTCCCGACAGGGAAAGAAACTATGGCTACACCTTC.

As regards this clonotype: A read error may produce the germline difference seen at one junction end. V and J are TRBV29-1 and TRBJ2-5, with a tentative D call TRBD2 (6 bases). CDR3 length: 11 residues. Germline assignment: CDR1 SQVTM and CDR2 ANQGSEA. The CDR3 reads CSVGTQEAQYF. The DNA for the CDR3 is TGCAGCGTGGGGACTCAAGAGGCCCAGTACTTC.

A note on this clonotype: This could be a read error, since a much larger clone is one nucleotide away. CDR3 region: CACTPSYEQYF. For the CDR3, the DNA is TGTGCCTGCACGCCCTCCTACGAGCAGTACTTC. V usage is TRBV27 and J usage is TRBJ2-7; no definite D call. The CDR3 consists of 11 residues. Trimming stripped 11 bases from V and 0 bases from J, with 8 bases between. CDR1 MNHEY and CDR2 SMNVEV come from the germline V gene (reference sequence).

The chain couples TRBV5-1 to TRBJ2-7; TRBD1 matches 7 bases. Germline V gene data show CDR1 as SGHRS and CDR2 as YFSETQ. The CDR3 loop spans 16 amino acids. With V trimmed by 0 bases and J by 4 bases, 10 bases remained unmatched. The CDR3: CASSLGGTGDSYEQYF. The CDR3 DNA follows: TGCGCCAGCAGCTTGGGTGGTACAGGGGATTCTTACGAGCAGTACTTC.

This sequence joins TRBV5-1 and TRBJ1-1; unclear D gene. Germline CDR1 reads SGHRS; CDR2 reads YFSETQ. The CDR3 runs 14 residues. V dropped 4 bases and J dropped 3 bases, with 13 bases sitting between them. The CDR3 DNA is TGCGCCAGCAGCCTCGGCAGACCGGACACTGAAGCTTTCTTT. As protein: CASSLGRPDTEAFF.

The rearrangement uses TRBV2 and TRBJ2-7; TRBD1 matches at 9 bases. The germline CDR1 and CDR2 sequences are SNHLY and FYNNEI. This CDR3 comprises 15 residues. The V segment lost 2 bases and the J segment 2 bases; nucleotides outside the gene matches: 4. CDR3 residues: CASSETGTGTYEQYF. The CDR3 DNA sequence: TGTGCCAGCAGTGAAACCGGGACAGGGACCTACGAGCAGTACTTC.

This clonotype was found many times. The V call is TRBV30, the J call TRBJ2-3; TRBD2 matches at 9 bases. From germline, CDR1 is GTSNPN and CDR2 SVGIG (reference sequence). There are 16 residues in the CDR3. V shed 3 bases and J 4 bases; nucleotides not matched to a gene: 11. The CDR3 sequence is CAWSAGLAGLADTQYF. DNA for the CDR3: TGTGCCTGGAGCGCGGGGCTAGCGGGATTAGCAGATACGCAGTATTTT.